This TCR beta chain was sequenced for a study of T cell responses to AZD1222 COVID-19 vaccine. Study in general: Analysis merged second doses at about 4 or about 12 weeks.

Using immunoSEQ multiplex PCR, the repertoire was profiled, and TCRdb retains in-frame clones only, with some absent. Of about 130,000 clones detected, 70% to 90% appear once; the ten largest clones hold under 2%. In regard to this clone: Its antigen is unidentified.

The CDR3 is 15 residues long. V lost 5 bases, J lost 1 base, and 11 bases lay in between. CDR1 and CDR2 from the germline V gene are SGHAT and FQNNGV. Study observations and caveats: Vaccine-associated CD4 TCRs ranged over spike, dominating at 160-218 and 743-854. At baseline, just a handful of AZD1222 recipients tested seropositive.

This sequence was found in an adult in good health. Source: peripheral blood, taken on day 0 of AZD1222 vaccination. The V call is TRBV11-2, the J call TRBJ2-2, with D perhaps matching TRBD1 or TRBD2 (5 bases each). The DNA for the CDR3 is TGTGCCAGCAGCCACGGGGCGGGGAACACCGGGGAGCTGTTTTTT. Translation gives CASSHGAGNTGELFF.